The sequence of this T cell receptor beta chain was determined in a study of CD8+CD57+ T cells in acquired aplastic anemia. Study summary: The DNA of sorted CD4+ and CD8+ cells averaged 3.2 ug. Points from the study as a whole: Simpson's diversity of CD8+ cells was not significantly different in patients compared with controls. Patients and controls turned out to have 25 to 30 CD8+ CDR3 sequences in common.

It was genomic DNA that served as the template for profiling TCR beta VDJ and CDR3. One entry per CDR3 protein, called by TCRdb with MiXCR from the reads. The sample shows 200,000 or so distinct CDR3 sequences, around 66% of them seen only once. As for this clonotype: Its antigen remains unidentified.

The V and J ends lost 5 bases and 4 bases respectively, with 9 bases between them. Germline CDR1 SGHVT, CDR2 SQSDAQ. This CDR3 is built from 12 residues. The sequencing sample was made of sorted CD4+, CD8+, or CD8+CD57+ T cells (not recorded which) from PBMCs. The J gene is TRBJ2-7, the V gene TRBV7-4, with D perhaps being TRBD1 or TRBD2 (5 bases each). The TCR comes from a human donor with severe aplastic anemia or a healthy control (not recorded which). CDR3 bases: TGTGCCAGCAGCCAGGGACGGTACGAGCAGTACTTC. This gives the protein CASSQGRYEQYF.